What follows are 19 T cell receptor beta chains derived from one specimen sequenced in a study of a mutant IDH1 vaccine in newly diagnosed glioma. Time point of the sample: week 11, during vaccination. Every vaccination contained 300 ug of the mutant IDH1 20-mer peptide and was paired with topical imiquimod. These receptors lack a known antigen. Here immunoSEQ multiplex PCR was the method, and the copy in TCRdb shows in-frame clones only, minus some. The sample has some 120,000 clones, about four fifths seen once. The sequencing used PBMCs, collected from a glioma patient whose treatment included an IDH1 peptide vaccine. The receptors derive from a man aged 35-49 years with glioma.

This chain links TRBV7-9 with TRBJ2-5; D call uncertain. With 8 bases removed from V and 1 base from J, the gap between germline ends came to 5 bases. The CDR3 is made up of 11 amino acids. Looked up from germline, CDR1 is SEHNR and CDR2 is FQNEAQ (reference sequence). The CDR3 sequence: CASHSQETQYF. CDR3 DNA sequence: TGTGCCAGCCATTCCCAAGAGACCCAGTACTTC.

A remark on this clone: The junction differs from germline at one of its ends, possibly a read error. The chain has TRBV4-2 and TRBJ2-7; D perhaps matches TRBD1 (5 bases). From germline, CDR1 is LGHNA and CDR2 YNFKEQ. This CDR3 spans 13 amino acids. CDR3 protein: CASSQGGSHEQYF. In DNA, the CDR3 is TGTGCCAGCAGCCAAGGGGGCTCCCACGAGCAGTACTTC.

This chain connects TRBV11-1 to TRBJ2-3, with D possibly TRBD1 on 6 matching bases. This CDR3 is 15 amino acids long. The V gene lost 1 base and the J gene lost 3 bases, with 11 bases spanning the gap. Germline loops: CDR1 SGHAT, CDR2 FQDESV (reference sequence). The CDR3 nucleotides are TGTGCCAGCAGCTTAGAACAGGGTTGGACAGATACGCAGTATTTT. Protein sequence: CASSLEQGWTDTQYF.

This clone was seen only a few times. The chain is built from TRBV29-1 and TRBJ1-1; D is unresolved. CDR3 size: 14 residues. CDR1 and CDR2 from the germline V gene are SQVTM and ANQGSEA. V gave up 0 bases and J gave up 4 bases, with 12 bases separating them. As DNA, the CDR3 is TGCAGCGTTGAAGAGATGACCGGCCTCACTGAAGCTTTCTTT. This codes for CSVEEMTGLTEAFF.

This CDR3 reads CASSLSVLGSQDTQYF. CDR3 DNA sequence: TGTGCCAGCAGCTTATCGGTATTGGGGTCGCAGGATACGCAGTATTTT. The genes are TRBV7-2 and TRBJ2-3, with unresolved D. V was pared by 2 bases and J by 6 bases, with 18 bases between. This CDR3 is 16 amino acids long. In germline, CDR1 is SGHTA, CDR2 FQGNSA.

V is TRBV23-1 and J is TRBJ2-7; D gene ambiguous. TRBV23-1 is designated an ORF whose function remains uncertain. The CDR3 contains 14 residues. Trimming removed 4 bases at V and 4 bases at J, with 14 bases between. CDR3 sequence: CASSLPFTKYEQYF. The CDR3 region has the DNA TGCGCCAGCAGTCTCCCTTTTACCAAATACGAGCAGTACTTC.

The chain carries TRBV7-3 and TRBJ2-2, with unresolved D. The ends were cut back, 8 bases at V and 0 bases at J, with 4 bases in the middle. The CDR3 is 12 amino acids. Per germline, CDR1 SGHTA and CDR2 FQGTGA. The CDR3 sequence: CASGTNTGELFF. In nucleotides, the CDR3 is TGTGCCAGCGGGACGAACACCGGGGAGCTGTTTTTT.

CDR3: CASSLFRLAGGADTQYF. The DNA of the CDR3 is TGTGCCAGCAGTTTATTTCGACTAGCGGGCGGGGCAGATACGCAGTATTTT. The chain links TRBV28 to TRBJ2-3, with TRBD2 identical over 10 bases. The CDR3 is made up of 17 amino acids. Unmatched junction bases numbered 8, after V lost 1 base and J lost 4 bases. CDR1 and CDR2 from the germline V gene are MDHEN and SYDVKM.

The rearrangement links TRBV5-1 to TRBJ2-2; 7 bases line up with TRBD1. The CDR3 sequence is 17 residues long. V was clipped by 5 bases and J by 3 bases; unmatched bases: 13. CDR1 SGHRS and CDR2 YFSETQ come from the germline V gene. CDR3 sequence: CASRPNRGQGDTGELFF. As DNA, the CDR3 is TGCGCCAGCAGGCCCAATAGGGGGCAGGGAGACACCGGGGAGCTGTTTTTT. Full variable domain (outside the CDR3, taken from reference TRBV5-1 and TRBJ2-2): KAGVTQTPRYLIKTRGQQVTLSCSPISGHRSVSWYQQTPGQGLQFLFEYFSETQRNKGNFPGRFSGRQFSNSRSEMNVSTLELGDSALYLCASRPNRGQGDTGELFFGEGSRLTVL.

In this sample, this clone turned up once. The V and J genes are TRBV18 and TRBJ2-3; the match to TRBD2 covers 13 bases. Losses at the gene ends were 2 bases for V and 4 bases for J; bases not matched to a gene: 9. This CDR3 is built from 18 residues. Looked up from germline, CDR1 is KGHSH and CDR2 is LQKENI. The CDR3 loop is CASSPITSGGAEADTQYF. CDR3 coding DNA: TGTGCCAGCTCACCAATCACTAGCGGGGGGGCCGAGGCAGATACGCAGTATTTT.

This chain connects TRBV7-2 to TRBJ2-7; D gene uncertain. The CDR3 has 15 residues. Per germline, CDR1 SGHTA and CDR2 FQGNSA. The ends were cut back, 5 bases at V and 1 base at J, with 15 bases in the middle. As DNA, the CDR3 is TGTGCCAGCAGCCCCCAAACTGGGGTTTCCTACGAGCAGTACTTC. Encoded protein: CASSPQTGVSYEQYF.

This chain uses TRBV5-8 with TRBJ2-2; TRBD2 might be the D (5 bases). The CDR3 covers 16 residues. Germline-derived CDR1 and CDR2 are SGHTS and YDEGEE. V was cut by 0 bases and J by 4 bases, with 13 bases left in between. In nucleotides, the CDR3 is TGTGCCAGCAGCTTGGGTCGGGGTATCAGCACCGGGGAGCTGTTTTTT. Amino acid sequence: CASSLGRGISTGELFF.

This chain joins TRBV28 and TRBJ1-5; 9 positions agree with TRBD1. CDR3 size: 19 residues. Germline V gene lookup returns CDR1 MDHEN and CDR2 SYDVKM. The ends lost 5 bases at V and 2 bases at J; junction bases unmatched: 16. Written as DNA, the CDR3 is TGTGCCAGCAGTCCACCGGGACAGGGTAGTATTAGTGGCAATCAGCCCCAGCATTTT. It translates to CASSPPGQGSISGNQPQHF. Full variable domain (outside the CDR3, taken from reference TRBV28 and TRBJ1-5): DVKVTQSSRYLVKRTGEKVFLECVQDMDHENMFWYRQDPGLGLRLIYFSYDVKMKEKGDIPEGYSVSREKKERFSLILESASTNQTSMYLCASSPPGQGSISGNQPQHFGDGTRLSIL.

This clone was counted a few times. The J gene is TRBJ2-7, the V gene TRBV7-3; no clear D. This CDR3 spans 14 amino acids. The V end was cut by 5 bases, the J end by 7 bases, with 18 bases between. In germline, CDR1 is SGHTA, CDR2 FQGTGA. CDR3 sequence: CASSPYSGWSEQYF. In DNA, the CDR3 is TGTGCCAGCAGCCCCTACTCCGGATGGTCAGAGCAGTACTTC.

The DNA of the CDR3 is TGTGCCAGCAGCTTATCGGCACGGGCCTCCTACGAGCAGTACTTC. Translating it yields CASSLSARASYEQYF. The chain combines TRBV7-9 with TRBJ2-7, with D unclear. V was cut by 2 bases and J by 0 bases, with 11 bases left in between. Germline V gene data show CDR1 as SEHNR and CDR2 as FQNEAQ (reference sequence). The CDR3 has 15 residues.

The chain is built from TRBV30 and TRBJ2-3; 10 bases map to TRBD2. The CDR3 length is 20 residues. Losses at the gene ends were 2 bases for V and 5 bases for J; bases not matched to a gene: 22. Germline assignment: CDR1 GTSNPN and CDR2 SVGIG (reference sequence). CDR3 in amino acids: CAWSQPLKPGLARVGDTQYF. CDR3 coding DNA: TGTGCCTGGAGTCAGCCTCTCAAACCGGGACTAGCGCGGGTGGGAGATACGCAGTATTTT.

V and J are TRBV6-1 and TRBJ1-1; D ambiguous. V was clipped by 5 bases and J by 8 bases, with 9 bases between them. The CDR3 has 11 residues. The germline V gene encodes CDR1 MNHNS and CDR2 SASEGT. CDR3 protein: CASSSIIEAFF. In DNA, the CDR3 is TGTGCCAGCAGTTCCATAATCGAAGCTTTCTTT.

This rearrangement joins TRBV19 to TRBJ1-2, with D unclear. Trimming stripped 4 bases from V and 3 bases from J, with 12 bases between. The CDR3 spans 14 residues. Germline-derived CDR1 and CDR2 are LNHDA and SQIVND (reference sequence). The CDR3 reads CASSNPSGYYGYTF. In DNA form, the CDR3 reads TGTGCCAGTAGTAACCCCTCCGGATACTATGGCTACACCTTC. Variable domain in full (rest from reference TRBV19 and TRBJ1-2): DGGITQSPKYLFRKEGQNVTLSCEQNLNHDAMYWYRQDPGQGLRLIYYSQIVNDFQKGDIAEGYSVSREKKESFPLTVTSAQKNPTAFYLCASSNPSGYYGYTFGSGTRLTVV.

Details on this clone: This same CDR3 is encoded by further DNA sequences in the sample. The chain carries TRBV18 and TRBJ1-1; TRBD1 might be the D (5 bases). V lost 2 bases, J lost 1 base, and 5 bases lay in between. Germline CDR1 KGHSH, CDR2 LQKENI. This CDR3 spans 13 amino acids. The CDR3 loop is CASSPGQNTEAFF. The CDR3 nucleotides are TGTGCCAGCTCACCAGGACAGAACACTGAAGCTTTCTTT.